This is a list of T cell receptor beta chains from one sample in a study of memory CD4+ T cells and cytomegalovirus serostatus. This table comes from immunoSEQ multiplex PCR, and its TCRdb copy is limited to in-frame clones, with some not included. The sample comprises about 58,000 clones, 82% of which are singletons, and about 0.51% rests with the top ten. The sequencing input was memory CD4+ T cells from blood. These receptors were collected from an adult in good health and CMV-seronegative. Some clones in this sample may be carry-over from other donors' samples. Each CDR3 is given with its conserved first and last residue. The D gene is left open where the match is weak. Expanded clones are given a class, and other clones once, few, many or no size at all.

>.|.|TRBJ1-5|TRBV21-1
TGTGCCAGCACCGGGGGGCGAACTATGATAACTAATCAGCCCCAGCATTTT
CASTGGRTMITNQPQHF
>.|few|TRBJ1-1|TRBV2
TGTGCCAGCAGTGATGCGGGGGCGAGGGCTGAAGCTTTCTTT
CASSDAGARAEAFF
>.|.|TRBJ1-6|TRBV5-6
TGTGCCAGCAGCTTCTCCCTTGGAAATTCACCCCTCCACTTT
CASSFSLGNSPLHF
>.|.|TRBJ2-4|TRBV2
TGTGCCAGCAGTACCCAGGGTAACCTAGCCAAAAACATTCAGTACTTC
CASSTQGNLAKNIQYF
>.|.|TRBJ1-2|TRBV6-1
TGTGCCAGCAGTGCAAACTATGGCTACACCTTC
CASSANYGYTF
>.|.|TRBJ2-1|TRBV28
TGTGCCAGCAGTTCCCCCGGGACTCGGAGGGGGAATGAGCAGTTCTTC
CASSSPGTRRGNEQFF
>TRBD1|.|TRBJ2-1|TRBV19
TGTGCCAGTAGTATAGATGACAGGGGCTCCTACAATGAGCAGTTCTTC
CASSIDDRGSYNEQFF
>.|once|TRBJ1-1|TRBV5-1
TGCGCCAGCAGATCGGGGTTAGAGGTCAGCGCTGAAGCTTTCTTT
CASRSGLEVSAEAFF
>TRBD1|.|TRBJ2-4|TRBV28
TGTGCCAGCATTTCACAGGGGACCAAAAACATTCAGTACTTC
CASISQGTKNIQYF
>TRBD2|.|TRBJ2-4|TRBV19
TGTGCCAGTAGTTCGGGGGGTCGGAACATTCAGTACTTC
CASSSGGRNIQYF
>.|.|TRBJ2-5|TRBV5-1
TGCGCCAGCAGCCCACACAACCAAGAGACCCAGTACTTC
CASSPHNQETQYF
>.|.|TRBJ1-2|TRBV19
TGTGCCAGTAGTATAGATCCAGGGAACTATGGCTACACCTTC
CASSIDPGNYGYTF
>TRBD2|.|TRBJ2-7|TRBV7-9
TGTGCCAGCAGCTCTTTCATAGCGGGAGCGACCTACGAGCAGTACTTC
CASSSFIAGATYEQYF
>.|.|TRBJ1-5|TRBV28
TGTGCCAGCTCAAAAGGGGTTCAGCCCCAGCATTTT
CASSKGVQPQHF
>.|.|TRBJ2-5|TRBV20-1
TGCAGTGGGGACCGAGGGGAGACCCAGTACTTC
CSGDRGETQYF
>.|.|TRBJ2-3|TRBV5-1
TGCGCCAGCACGGGGGAGGGCACAGATACGCAGTATTTT
CASTGEGTDTQYF
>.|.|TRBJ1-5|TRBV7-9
TGTGCCAGCAGCTTAGGATCGGGCAATCAGCCCCAGCATTTT
CASSLGSGNQPQHF
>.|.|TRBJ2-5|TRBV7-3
TGTGCCAGCAGCTTATGGGGGGGGGCCCAGCCAAGTGGGACCCAGTACTTC
CASSLWGGAQPSGTQYF
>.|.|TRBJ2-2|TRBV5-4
TGTGCCAGCAGCAAGGGACTTACGAACACCGGGGAGCTGTTTTTT
CASSKGLTNTGELFF
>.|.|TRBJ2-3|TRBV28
TGTGCCAGCACTCAGGGGCTGGAAACGCAGTATTTT
CASTQGLETQYF
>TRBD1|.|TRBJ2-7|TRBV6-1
TGTGCCAGCAGTGGGGACAGGGGCTACGAGCAGTACTTC
CASSGDRGYEQYF
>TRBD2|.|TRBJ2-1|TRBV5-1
TGCGCCAGCAGCGTAACTAGCGGGACCTACAATGAGCAGTTCTTC
CASSVTSGTYNEQFF
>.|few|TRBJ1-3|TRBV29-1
TGCAGCGTTGAACAGAACACCATATATTTT
CSVEQNTIYF
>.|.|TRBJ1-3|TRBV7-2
TGTGCCAGCAGCTTAAACCCCATGGGCTCTGGAAACACCATATATTTT
CASSLNPMGSGNTIYF
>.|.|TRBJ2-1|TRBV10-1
TGCGCCAGCAGTGCCGGTAATTCCTACAATGAGCAGTTCTTC
CASSAGNSYNEQFF
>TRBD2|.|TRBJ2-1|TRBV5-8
TGTGCCAGCAGCCCCGGGACTAGCGGGTACAATGAGCAGTTCTTC
CASSPGTSGYNEQFF
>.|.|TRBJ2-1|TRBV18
TGTGCCAGCTCACCACTGGGGAGCTCCTACAATGAGCAGTTCTTC
CASSPLGSSYNEQFF